The 17 T cell receptor beta chains below all came from one sample that was sequenced in a study of blood T cell repertoires in COVID-19. The method was immunoSEQ multiplex PCR; TCRdb's version includes in-frame clones alone and lacks a portion of them. The sample has about 160,000 clones, around 86% seen once. Source material: peripheral blood. These TCRs come from a man between 65 and 85 years old who had recovered from COVID-19.

The V and J genes are TRBV3-1 (or the pseudogene TRBV3-2) and TRBJ1-6, with 7 nucleotides matching TRBD1. V was clipped by 2 bases and J by 0 bases; unmatched bases: 7. The CDR3 spans 18 residues. Germline CDR1 reads LGHDT; CDR2 reads YNNKEL (reference sequence). In DNA, the CDR3 is TGTGCCAGCAGCCAAACCGGACAGGCTAGCTCCTATAATTCACCCCTCCACTTT. It is translated as CASSQTGQASSYNSPLHF.

This chain's CDR3 is CASSQGQYTEAFF. In nucleotides, the CDR3 is TGTGCCAGCAGCCAGGGACAGTACACTGAAGCTTTCTTT. The rearrangement links TRBV3-1 (or the pseudogene TRBV3-2) to TRBJ1-1; 7 nucleotides match TRBD1. In germline, CDR1 is LGHDT, CDR2 YNNKEL (reference sequence). The CDR3 has 13 amino acids. V shed 3 bases, J shed 3 bases, and the junction held 1 base outside the gene matches.

V usage is TRBV18 and J usage is TRBJ2-7; weak D call: TRBD1 (6 bases). The CDR3 consists of 15 residues. The V gene lost 2 bases and the J gene lost 0 bases, with 11 bases spanning the gap. Germline lookup yields CDR1 KGHSH and CDR2 LQKENI. The CDR3 loop is CASSPRGQYSYEQYF. The CDR3 nucleotides are TGTGCCAGCTCACCAAGAGGACAGTACTCCTACGAGCAGTACTTC.

The CDR3 DNA follows: TGTGCCAGCAGCTTAGCTCTACAGGGCGGGGAGACCCAGTACTTC. Translation: CASSLALQGGETQYF. The V call is TRBV5-6, the J call TRBJ2-5; perhaps TRBD1 as D (6 bases). The CDR3 length is 15 residues. Germline V lookup: CDR1 SGHDT, CDR2 YYEEEE. V was shortened by 2 bases and J by 5 bases, with 16 bases between the two germline ends.

V and J are TRBV9 and TRBJ1-1, with TRBD1 identical over 7 bases. This CDR3 has 15 amino acids. CDR1 is SGDLS and CDR2 is YYNGEE in the germline V gene. V gave up 2 bases and J gave up 3 bases; unmatched junction bases: 7. In nucleotides, the CDR3 is TGTGCCAGCAGCGTCACCCAACAGGGGTACACTGAAGCTTTCTTT. Its translation is CASSVTQQGYTEAFF.

This clone was seen a few times. The genes are TRBV10-2 and TRBJ1-4; D is ambiguous. The CDR3 has 15 residues. The V gene lost 0 bases and the J gene lost 0 bases, with 5 bases spanning the gap. Per germline, CDR1 WSHSY and CDR2 SAAADI. The chain's CDR3 is CASSESGATNEKLFF. The CDR3 DNA follows: TGCGCCAGCAGTGAGTCAGGAGCAACTAATGAAAAACTGTTTTTT.

The V call is TRBV5-1, the J call TRBJ1-4; 8 positions agree with TRBD1. Trimming cost V 4 bases and J 4 bases; bases outside gene matches: 9. The CDR3 length is 16 residues. Germline V gene sequence: CDR1 SGHRS, CDR2 YFSETQ. CDR3 DNA sequence: TGCGCCAGCAGCCTCCAGGGGGGACAGGTTAATGAAAAACTGTTTTTT. Residues: CASSLQGGQVNEKLFF.

Only a few counts were recorded for this clone. Other nucleotide sequences in the sample specify the same CDR3. This chain joins TRBV6-5 and TRBJ1-1; D gene uncertain. V shed 0 bases and J shed 1 base, with 6 bases lying between them. The CDR3 covers 14 residues. Germline assignment: CDR1 MNHEY and CDR2 SVGAGI. Written as DNA, the CDR3 is TGTGCCAGCAGTTACTCGGGAGGGAACACTGAAGCTTTCTTT. Encoded protein: CASSYSGGNTEAFF.

This chain links TRBV6-1 with TRBJ1-5, with D maybe TRBD1 (6 bases). The germline gives CDR1 MNHNS, CDR2 SASEGT. The CDR3 contains 18 residues. V was cut by 4 bases and J by 1 base, with 20 bases left in between. CDR3 protein: CASSVSVGAKISNQPQHF. CDR3 DNA: TGTGCCAGCAGTGTGAGCGTGGGGGCGAAAATAAGCAATCAGCCCCAGCATTTT.

This chain joins TRBV5-8 and TRBJ1-2; 8 bases agree with TRBD1. This CDR3 region has 15 residues. CDR1 is SGHTS and CDR2 is YDEGEE in the germline V gene. J lost 0 bases, V lost 4 bases, and 5 bases had no gene match. CDR3 sequence: CASSRTGGTNYGYTF. The CDR3 DNA follows: TGTGCCAGCAGCCGTACAGGGGGAACTAACTATGGCTACACCTTC. The full variable domain, in which reference TRBV5-8 and TRBJ1-2 provide the parts outside the CDR3, is EAGVTQSPTHLIKTRGQQATLRCSPISGHTSVYWYQQALGLGLQFLLWYDEGEERNRGNFPPRFSGRQFPNYSSELNVNALELEDSALYLCASSRTGGTNYGYTFGSGTRLTVV.

This chain uses TRBV27 with TRBJ1-1; the D gene is possibly TRBD1 (5 bases). The germline V gene has CDR1 MNHEY and CDR2 SMNVEV (reference sequence). The CDR3 loop spans 15 amino acids. Deletions cut 6 bases from V and 6 bases from J, with 20 bases between. The CDR3 DNA is TGTGCCAGCAGGCCCCATGTCCAGGGTTTGGCTGAAGCTTTCTTT. This encodes CASRPHVQGLAEAFF.

The rearrangement uses TRBV24-1 and TRBJ2-5, with 7 bases lining up with TRBD1. This CDR3 region has 13 residues. After removal of 7 bases from V and 5 bases from J, the junction contained 6 bases not matched to a gene. Germline lookup yields CDR1 KGHDR and CDR2 SFDVKD. CDR3 in DNA: TGTGCCACCAGCAAGACAGGGTATGAGACCCAGTACTTC. Its protein is CATSKTGYETQYF.

This clone was counted a single time. The chain carries TRBV5-1 and TRBJ2-1; possible D gene TRBD2, 7 bases. Trimming pared 0 bases from V and 7 bases from J, leaving 11 bases between. Germline CDR1 reads SGHRS; CDR2 reads YFSETQ. The CDR3 runs 14 residues. The CDR3 nucleotides read TGCGCCAGCAGCTTGGAGGGGAGGGGGAATGAGCAGTTCTTC. It is translated as CASSLEGRGNEQFF.

V usage is TRBV18 and J usage is TRBJ1-2; D uncertain. The CDR3 loop spans 14 amino acids. Trimming left V 1 base short and J 2 bases short, with 8 bases between. Germline V lookup: CDR1 KGHSH, CDR2 LQKENI. Here the CDR3 reads CASSPQARNYGYTF. The CDR3 DNA reads as TGTGCCAGCTCACCACAAGCACGAAACTATGGCTACACCTTC.

The J gene is TRBJ1-3, the V gene TRBV7-6; D unresolved. CDR1 is SGHVS and CDR2 is FNYEAQ in the germline V gene. There are 16 residues in the CDR3. Trimming left V 1 base short and J 0 bases short, with 10 bases between. The CDR3 sequence is CASSLGQALSGNTIYF. CDR3 DNA sequence: TGTGCCAGCAGCTTAGGGCAGGCGCTCTCTGGAAACACCATATATTTT.

The chain is built from TRBV5-4 and TRBJ1-2, with D possibly being TRBD1 (5 bases). Germline assignment: CDR1 SGHNT and CDR2 YYREEE (reference sequence). The CDR3 contains 13 residues. The germline V and J ends were trimmed by 4 bases and 3 bases, with 10 bases remaining between them. The CDR3 is CASSADSDYGYTF. The CDR3 DNA follows: TGTGCCAGCAGCGCCGACAGCGACTATGGCTACACCTTC.

The count of this clone is one. This chain uses TRBV2 with TRBJ1-2; 8 nucleotides line up with TRBD1. The V gene's germline CDR1 is SNHLY and CDR2 FYNNEI. V trimming: 2 bases; J trimming: 0 bases; junction bases outside the gene matches: 2. CDR3 length: 15 residues. In DNA form, the CDR3 reads TGTGCCAGCAGTGAACAGGGGGCCTCTAACTATGGCTACACCTTC. It is translated as CASSEQGASNYGYTF.